Listed here is a single TCR beta chain. It lacks a known antigen. The input lacks base qualities; no much larger clone sits a single base away. One collaborating source in Seattle enrolled patients while the patients were actively infected and followed the patients over time throughout the course of disease. The collaborating institutions used their own protocols to collect whole blood in K2EDTA tubes. For TCRbeta analysis, collaborators shipped samples as frozen whole blood, isolated PBMCs, or DNA extracted from either of those sample types. The data were taken from a study of blood T cell repertoires in COVID-19 (dated by TCRdb to between 2020 and 2021). With respect to the entire study: Collaborator samples came from the United States, Italy and Spain and covered acute and convalescent phases of COVID-19. The material from the prospective study consisted of cDNA or gDNA derived from T cells, B-cell-depleted T cells, or PBMCs. Deeply sampled blood TCRbeta repertoires from subjects exposed to, actively infected with, or recovered from COVID-19 were included in the dataset. A freely available public database, intended as a resource for researchers studying the immune response to SARS-CoV-2, is where the repertoires were released. The samples were drawn from two sources: the first 160 participants of the ongoing ImmuneRACE study, and 1,254 subjects contributed by 6 global collaborators. Sample metadata almost always included a de-identified subject ID, COVID-19 status, age in years and sex. Where available, HLA class I and class II types were obtained from metadata supplied by the sample provider rather than from assay-based typing. Broad study findings and their caveats: The amount of clinical and demographic metadata varied by source and participant and was provided uncurated.

The immunoSEQ Assay, a bias-controlled multiplex PCR, was used to amplify TCRbeta CDR3 regions from genomic DNA. On the authors' methods: Nucleated cell counts per sample were estimated from amplification of reference gene primers within the assay. To quantify the absolute abundance of each unique TCRbeta CDR3 rearrangement, sequence reads were collapsed and filtered. For each sample, productive Simpson clonality was calculated as the square root of Simpson's diversity index across productive rearrangements. Drawn from immuneACCESS, this table holds only the in-frame rearrangements with V and J called that TCRdb kept. Clones are partly lost; checked studies trace under half to an unresolved V gene and leave the rest unexplained. V and J calls and clone size follow that table, whereas D and trimming were derived from the DNA. The sample yields tens of thousands of clones; approximately 75% were counted once. Of the sample, under 40% falls within the top ten clones.

Per the germline V gene, SGHNT is the CDR1 and YENEEA is the CDR2. Between the V and J ends, shortened by 3 bases and 2 bases respectively, the junction contains 11 bases. From its cysteine to its phenylalanine, the CDR3 spans 15 amino acids. Left in the record is the CDR3 DNA by itself, 45 bases read in frame from the first base. The material sequenced was peripheral blood. This sequence was found in a man aged 60 to 75 with COVID-19, enrolled during active disease. Here the chain combines TRBV11-3 and TRBJ2-1, and TRBD2 may be the D gene, going by 6 matching bases. CDR3 protein: CASSLTSQTYNEQFF. The bases read TGTGCCAGCAGCTTGACTAGTCAGACCTACAATGAGCAGTTCTTC.